These T cell receptor beta chains were read from a single sample in a study of T cell repertoires in cytomegalovirus infection. Their antigen targets remain unknown. Each CDR3 protein gets one entry after TCRdb re-called the reads with MiXCR. This table holds about 46,000 distinct CDR3 sequences, 20% to 25% found once. The sequencing input was PBMCs, sequenced either directly or after in vitro stimulation (not recorded which). The origin of the receptors is a human donor in good health (CMV status not recorded). Some clones in this sample may be carry-over from other donors' samples. Each CDR3 is given with its conserved first and last residue. D genes are given only for firm matches. Clone size, where shown, is once, few, many, or a class for clones that have expanded.

D: TRBD2
size: -
V: TRBV20-1
length: 13
J: TRBJ2-3
CDR3: CSAPSGGRDTQYF
DNA: TGCAGTGCCCCTAGCGGGGGGAGGGATACGCAGTATTTT

D: TRBD1
size: -
V: TRBV12-3/TRBV12-4
length: 17
J: TRBJ1-1
CDR3: CASSLGTGVGGNTEAFF
DNA: TGTGCCAGCAGTTTAGGGACAGGGGTTGGTGGGAACACTGAAGCTTTCTTT

D: TRBD1
size: -
V: TRBV20-1
length: 15
J: TRBJ1-1
CDR3: CSARTRQGVFTEAFF
DNA: TGCAGTGCTAGAACCCGACAGGGTGTATTCACTGAAGCTTTCTTT

D: TRBD2
size: -
V: TRBV7-9
length: 16
J: TRBJ2-7
CDR3: CASSPPRTSGFYEQYF
DNA: TGTGCCAGCAGCCCCCCGAGGACTAGCGGGTTTTACGAGCAGTACTTC

D: -
size: -
V: TRBV6-1
length: 11
J: TRBJ1-5
CDR3: CASRGVQPQHF
DNA: TGTGCCAGCAGAGGGGTCCAGCCCCAGCATTTT

D: -
size: many
V: TRBV12-3/TRBV12-4
length: 12
J: TRBJ2-5
CDR3: CASSVGVETQYF
DNA: TGTGCCAGCAGCGTGGGAGTAGAGACCCAGTACTTC

D: -
size: many
V: TRBV7-2
length: 14
J: TRBJ2-3
CDR3: CASSFVSSTDTQYF
DNA: TGTGCCAGCAGCTTTGTTTCTAGCACAGATACGCAGTATTTT

D: TRBD1
size: -
V: TRBV19
length: 15
J: TRBJ1-1
CDR3: CASSKGQGLNPEAFF
DNA: TGTGCCAGTAGTAAGGGACAGGGACTAAACCCTGAAGCTTTCTTT

D: -
size: few
V: TRBV18
length: 16
J: TRBJ1-5
CDR3: CASSQNAGGSDQPQHF
DNA: TGTGCCAGCTCACAAAATGCCGGGGGGAGCGATCAGCCCCAGCATTTT

D: -
size: many
V: TRBV11-3
length: 14
J: TRBJ1-1
CDR3: CASSPGGEYTEAFF
DNA: TGTGCCAGCAGCCCCGGAGGGGAGTACACTGAAGCTTTCTTT

D: -
size: few
V: TRBV5-1
length: 17
J: TRBJ1-3
CDR3: CASSLGDWHLSGNTIYF
DNA: TGCGCCAGCAGCTTGGGGGATTGGCATCTCTCTGGAAACACCATATATTTT

D: -
size: many
V: TRBV6-1
length: 16
J: TRBJ2-2
CDR3: CASSDVASVNTGELFF
DNA: TGTGCCAGCAGTGATGTTGCTAGCGTTAACACCGGGGAGCTGTTTTTT

D: -
size: -
V: TRBV6-5
length: 13
J: TRBJ2-3
CDR3: CASSTGFTDTQYF
DNA: TGTGCCAGCAGTACGGGGTTCACAGATACGCAGTATTTT

D: TRBD2
size: many
V: TRBV7-8
length: 16
J: TRBJ2-1
CDR3: CASSDAFGRSGNEQFF
DNA: TGTGCCAGCAGCGACGCATTCGGGAGGTCGGGCAATGAGCAGTTCTTC

D: -
size: once
V: TRBV24-1
length: 14
J: TRBJ1-5
CDR3: CAARRKGGHQPQHF
DNA: TGTGCCGCCAGACGTAAGGGAGGACATCAGCCCCAGCATTTT

D: TRBD1
size: few
V: TRBV20-1
length: 13
J: TRBJ1-1
CDR3: CSARGQGGTEAFF
DNA: TGCAGTGCTAGAGGGCAGGGGGGCACTGAAGCTTTCTTT